A single sample gave rise to the 25 T cell receptor beta chains below, sequenced in a study of cytomegalovirus exposure and HLA in healthy donors. Libraries were prepared by immunoSEQ multiplex PCR; TCRdb keeps only in-frame clonotypes and omits some of them. The repertoire holds tens of thousands of clones, with 85% to 95% as singletons. Sequencing used PBMCs. The source is a woman under 30 in good health and CMV-seropositive.

V usage is TRBV7-9 and J usage is TRBJ2-5; a possible D gene is TRBD2 (7 bases). The germline V gene has CDR1 SEHNR and CDR2 FQNEAQ (reference sequence). CDR3 length equals 13 residues. Trimming took off 5 bases at V and 4 bases at J, with 11 bases between the two ends. CDR3 residues: CASSPRGAETQYF. CDR3 nucleotides: TGTGCCAGCAGCCCCCGGGGGGCAGAGACCCAGTACTTC.

The chain combines TRBV4-1 with TRBJ2-6; 7 bases fit TRBD1. With V trimmed by 0 bases and J by 1 base, 0 bases remained unmatched. The CDR3 has 16 amino acids. The germline CDR1 and CDR2 sequences are MGHRA and YSYEKL. The CDR3 DNA reads as TGCGCCAGCAGCCAAGAGGGACAGTCTGGGGCCAACGTCCTGACTTTC. Translated: CASSQEGQSGANVLTF.

J is TRBJ1-5 and V is TRBV7-8, with TRBD1 as a possible D gene (5 bases). The V end was cut by 1 base, the J end by 0 bases, with 7 bases between. The germline V gene has CDR1 SGHVS and CDR2 FQNEAQ. The CDR3 runs 15 residues. In DNA, the CDR3 is TGTGCCAGCAGCTTAGGGGGCTATAGCAATCAGCCCCAGCATTTT. As protein: CASSLGGYSNQPQHF.

The chain links TRBV7-9 to TRBJ1-2; D is ambiguous. CDR1 is SEHNR, CDR2 FQNEAQ, per germline (reference sequence). CDR3 size: 12 residues. Trimming took off 5 bases at V and 8 bases at J, with 12 bases between the two ends. For the CDR3, the DNA is TGTGCCAGCAGCCCTCAGGATTCAGGCTACACCTTC. Amino acids: CASSPQDSGYTF.

The rearrangement links TRBV27 to TRBJ2-2; a possible D gene is TRBD2 (5 bases). The ends were cut back, 1 base at V and 7 bases at J, with 10 bases in the middle. Germline loops: CDR1 MNHEY, CDR2 SMNVEV (reference sequence). CDR3 length equals 14 residues. CDR3 sequence (DNA): TGTGCCAGCAGTTTATTGGGTCGGGACGGGGAGCTGTTTTTT. Protein: CASSLLGRDGELFF.

The rearrangement links TRBV5-5 to TRBJ1-5; D is ambiguous. V was clipped by 1 base and J by 4 bases, with 9 bases between them. Germline V CDR1 and CDR2: SGHKS, YYEKEE (reference sequence). The CDR3 covers 14 residues. CDR3 DNA sequence: TGTGCCAGCAGCTTGATGGCAGATAATCAGCCCCAGCATTTT. Translating it yields CASSLMADNQPQHF.

V gene TRBV6-1 combines with J gene TRBJ1-2, with D tentatively TRBD1 (6 bases). The CDR3 consists of 14 residues. Trimming took off 3 bases at V and 4 bases at J, with 12 bases between the two ends. Germline loops: CDR1 MNHNS, CDR2 SASEGT. In DNA form, the CDR3 reads TGTGCCAGCAGTGACGGGGGGCAGGGCTATGGCTACACCTTC. It codes for CASSDGGQGYGYTF.

The V and J genes are TRBV10-3 and TRBJ1-5; 8 positions match TRBD1. With 9 bases clipped from V and 7 bases from J, the junction kept 8 bases outside the gene matches. The germline V gene has CDR1 ENHRY and CDR2 SYGVKD. The CDR3 is 13 amino acids. The CDR3 is CAINPHRGQPQHF. The CDR3 DNA is TGTGCCATAAACCCCCACAGGGGGCAGCCCCAGCATTTT.

This chain links TRBV28 with TRBJ2-5, with TRBD2 matching over 11 bases. This CDR3 spans 15 amino acids. J lost 2 bases, V lost 3 bases, and 2 bases had no gene match. Germline-derived CDR1 and CDR2 are MDHEN and SYDVKM. For the CDR3, the DNA is TGTGCCAGCAGTTTCGCTAGCGGGAGGCAAGAGACCCAGTACTTC. The encoded protein is CASSFASGRQETQYF.

This clone showed up just a few times. The chain couples TRBV5-1 to TRBJ2-2; possibly TRBD1 for D (5 bases). The V and J ends lost 8 bases and 1 base respectively, with 9 bases between them. CDR3 length equals 13 residues. The germline V gene has CDR1 SGHRS and CDR2 YFSETQ. CDR3 sequence reads: CASKTGNTGELFF. CDR3 DNA: TGCGCCAGTAAAACAGGGAACACCGGGGAGCTGTTTTTT.

The chain couples TRBV7-9 to TRBJ2-5; the match to TRBD2 covers 14 bases. V lost 3 bases and J lost 5; bases outside the gene matches: 5. The CDR3 has 16 residues. Per the germline V gene, CDR1 is SEHNR and CDR2 is FQNEAQ (reference sequence). CDR3 residues: CASSFTTSGRGETQYF. DNA of the CDR3: TGTGCCAGCAGCTTCACGACTAGCGGGAGGGGGGAGACCCAGTACTTC.

V is TRBV23-1 and J is TRBJ2-3; a weak D match, TRBD1 (6 bases). TRBV23-1 is reported as an ORF; its role is uncertain. The CDR3 covers 16 residues. Trimming pared 5 bases from V and 0 bases from J, leaving 15 bases between. CDR3 in amino acids: CASSRGTPTSTDTQYF. The CDR3 DNA reads as TGCGCCAGCAGTAGAGGGACACCGACTAGCACAGATACGCAGTATTTT.

The V call is TRBV28, the J call TRBJ2-2, with a possible D match to TRBD2 (5 bases). V dropped 6 bases and J dropped 6 bases, with 11 bases sitting between them. Germline CDR1 and CDR2: MDHEN and SYDVKM. This CDR3 spans 13 amino acids. This CDR3 is CASRRVTSGELFF. For the CDR3, the DNA is TGTGCCAGCAGGCGGGTGACCTCCGGGGAGCTGTTTTTT.

The chain recombines TRBV28 with TRBJ2-6; D is unresolved. This CDR3 spans 15 amino acids. Germline lookup yields CDR1 MDHEN and CDR2 SYDVKM. Trimming removed 7 bases at V and 0 bases at J, with 10 bases between. DNA of the CDR3: TGTGCCAGCACCCTTGAGAGCTCTGGGGCCAACGTCCTGACTTTC. Translated, it gives CASTLESSGANVLTF.

The chain has TRBV28 and TRBJ2-7; D gene ambiguous. V dropped 1 base and J dropped 3 bases, with 13 bases sitting between them. CDR1 is MDHEN and CDR2 is SYDVKM in the germline V gene. CDR3 length equals 15 residues. CDR3 sequence reads: CASSLFPSPHYEQYF. The CDR3 DNA sequence: TGTGCCAGCAGTTTATTCCCCAGTCCCCACTACGAGCAGTACTTC. The whole variable domain, remainder taken from reference TRBV28 and TRBJ2-7, is DVKVTQSSRYLVKRTGEKVFLECVQDMDHENMFWYRQDPGLGLRLIYFSYDVKMKEKGDIPEGYSVSREKKERFSLILESASTNQTSMYLCASSLFPSPHYEQYFGPGTRLTVT.

V and J are TRBV30 and TRBJ2-3; 9 positions match TRBD2. This CDR3 contains 13 residues. J was trimmed by 4 bases and V by 7 bases; bases with no gene match: 6. Germline V gene data show CDR1 as GTSNPN and CDR2 as SVGIG (reference sequence). CDR3 in amino acids: CASGSGGPDTQYF. The CDR3 nucleotides read TGTGCCTCCGGTAGCGGGGGTCCAGATACGCAGTATTTT. Complete variable domain (other parts from reference TRBV30 and TRBJ2-3): SQTIHQWPATLVQPVGSPLSLECTVEGTSNPNLYWYRQAAGRGLQLLFYSVGIGQISSEVPQNLSASRPQDRQFILSSKKLLLSDSGFYLCASGSGGPDTQYFGPGTRLTVL.

The CDR3 DNA reads TGTGCCAGTTCCGCCCGGGACACCTATGGCTACACCTTC. Amino acids: CASSARDTYGYTF. The chain uses TRBV19 and TRBJ1-2; D might be TRBD1 (6 bases). Germline lookup yields CDR1 LNHDA and CDR2 SQIVND (reference sequence). V was cut by 8 bases and J by 4 bases, with 14 bases left in between. This CDR3 region has 13 residues.

The rearrangement joins TRBV11-2 to TRBJ1-1; D possibly corresponds to TRBD1 (5 bases). The germline V and J ends were trimmed by 5 bases and 3 bases, with 16 bases remaining between them. CDR3 length equals 15 residues. Germline V gene lookup returns CDR1 SGHAT and CDR2 FQNNGV. CDR3 DNA: TGTGCCAGCAGCGCCGCGCCGTTAGGGGACACTGAAGCTTTCTTT. Its translation is CASSAAPLGDTEAFF. The variable domain in full, completed from reference TRBV11-2 and TRBJ1-1, reads EAGVAQSPRYKIIEKRQSVAFWCNPISGHATLYWYQQILGQGPKLLIQFQNNGVVDDSQLPKDRFSAERLKGVDSTLKIQPAKLEDSAVYLCASSAAPLGDTEAFFGQGTRLTVV.

The chain is built from TRBV6-5 and TRBJ2-7, with 7 bases matching TRBD2. The J segment lost 4 bases and the V segment lost 5 bases, leaving 5 bases of the junction unmatched. Germline V gene data show CDR1 as MNHEY and CDR2 as SVGAGI. The CDR3 is 13 residues long. The CDR3 DNA follows: TGTGCCAGCAGTCCCTGGGAGGGGTACGAGCAGTACTTC. It is translated as CASSPWEGYEQYF.

This clone was picked up a small number of times. This chain joins TRBV6-1 and TRBJ1-4; possibly TRBD1 for D (6 bases). The CDR3 has 15 residues. In germline, CDR1 is MNHNS, CDR2 SASEGT. The ends were cut back, 6 bases at V and 1 base at J, with 12 bases in the middle. CDR3 DNA: TGTGCCAGCAGGGGCGGACAGAGAACTAATGAAAAACTGTTTTTT. It specifies CASRGGQRTNEKLFF.

V and J are TRBV2 and TRBJ1-6; the match to TRBD1 covers 9 bases. The junction had 5 bases not matched to a gene; V was cut back by 5 bases and J by 6 bases. The CDR3 has 15 residues. CDR1 SNHLY and CDR2 FYNNEI come from the germline V gene. DNA for the CDR3: TGTGCCAGCAGTAAAACGGGACAGGGTAATTCACCCCTCCACTTT. As protein: CASSKTGQGNSPLHF.

The chain is built from TRBV28 and TRBJ2-7; 9 nucleotides line up with TRBD1. CDR3 length: 15 residues. V shed 6 bases, J shed 5 bases, and the junction held 11 bases outside the gene matches. CDR1 and CDR2 from the germline V gene are MDHEN and SYDVKM. The CDR3 region has the DNA TGTGCCAGCAGAACTAAGGGGACAGGGCCTAACGAGCAGTACTTC. Translation gives CASRTKGTGPNEQYF.

The CDR3, as DNA: TGTGCCAGCAGCTTAGAGGGGGGACAGAACAATCAGCCCCAGCATTTT. Its protein is CASSLEGGQNNQPQHF. The gene calls are TRBV11-3 and TRBJ1-5; 7 nucleotides agree with TRBD1. Per the germline V gene, CDR1 is SGHNT and CDR2 is YENEEA. The CDR3 is made up of 16 amino acids. J lost 3 bases, V lost 0 bases, and 5 bases had no gene match.

This chain uses TRBV19 with TRBJ1-5, with 7 bases that match TRBD1. Germline CDR1 reads LNHDA; CDR2 reads SQIVND (reference sequence). The junction had 5 bases not matched to a gene; V was cut back by 4 bases and J by 2 bases. CDR3 length equals 15 residues. Written as DNA, the CDR3 is TGTGCCAGTAGTAACAGGGGTCGGGGCAATCAGCCCCAGCATTTT. Encoded protein: CASSNRGRGNQPQHF.

V usage is TRBV5-1 and J usage is TRBJ2-1; perhaps TRBD2 as D (5 bases). Trimming removed 0 bases from V and 0 bases from J, with 10 bases in between. Germline CDR1 and CDR2: SGHRS and YFSETQ. CDR3 length: 16 amino acids. DNA of the CDR3: TGCGCCAGCAGCTTGGCCGGGAAGAGCTCCTACAATGAGCAGTTCTTC. As protein: CASSLAGKSSYNEQFF.